This TCR beta chain is drawn from a study of blood T cell repertoires in COVID-19. About the study: The United States, Italy and Spain provided the acute and convalescent COVID-19 samples. Sample material is recorded as cDNA or gDNA derived from T cells, B-cell-depleted T cells, or PBMCs.

Germline values: CDR1 MNHEY, CDR2 SVGAGI. The CDR3 runs 15 residues. V lost 7 bases to trimming and J lost 0 bases, with 10 bases between them. Under the authors' procedure: It was from reference gene primer amplification that nucleated cell counts were estimated. Clones were sequenced by immunoSEQ multiplex PCR, and TCRdb holds only the in-frame ones, with some missing. That table is the source of V, J and clone size, and D and trimming were worked out from the DNA. The sample comprises about 100,000 clones, 85% to 90% of which are singletons, and about 4.6% rests with the top ten. The chain recombines TRBV6-5 with TRBJ2-6; D is unclear. This sequence originates from a human donor in a cohort sampled during active COVID-19. The sequencing input was peripheral blood. In DNA, the CDR3 is TGTGCCAGCACCACGCGGTTCTCTGGGGCCAACGTCCTGACTTTC. Its protein is CASTTRFSGANVLTF.